The T cell receptor beta chain described here comes from a study of T cell changes during pregnancy in multiple sclerosis. Using immunoSEQ multiplex PCR, the repertoire was profiled, and TCRdb retains in-frame clones only, with some absent. This repertoire shows some 94,000 clones, approximately 92% found once; its top ten account for 1.5%. This CDR3 region has 14 residues. The germline V gene has CDR1 LNHNV and CDR2 YYDKDF (reference sequence). V shed 8 bases, J shed 6 bases, and the junction held 11 bases outside the gene matches. The gene calls are TRBV15 and TRBJ2-7; TRBD1 matches at 9 bases. This clonotype was sampled from a female donor with multiple sclerosis, enrolled in a pregnancy study. Source: peripheral blood, taken in the first trimester of pregnancy. In nucleotides, the CDR3 is TGTGCCACCGGGATGCGGGACAGGGCAACCGAGCAGTACTTC. Translating gives CATGMRDRATEQYF.